These 20 T cell receptor beta chains were sequenced from one sample in a study of CD8 T cells in ankylosing spondylitis. TCRdb ran MiXCR on the 5' RACE reads and lists one entry per CDR3 protein. The table lists 200,000 to 300,000 distinct CDR3 sequences, 8% to 9.5% of them singletons. Sequencing input: blood, either unsorted or a sorted T cell fraction (not recorded which). The source is a male donor with ankylosing spondylitis or in good health (not recorded which).

This clonotype was counted between two and nine times. The V call is TRBV7-2, the J call TRBJ2-7; D gene uncertain. The V gene's germline CDR1 is SGHTA and CDR2 FQGNSA. Trimming stripped 5 bases from V and 3 bases from J, with 8 bases between. The CDR3 is 12 residues long. The CDR3: CASSKDHYEQYF. CDR3 sequence (DNA): TGTGCCAGCAGCAAGGACCACTACGAGCAGTACTTC.

There are many counts of this clonotype. The J gene is TRBJ2-7, the V gene TRBV20-1; TRBD2 matches at 7 bases. The V gene's germline CDR1 is DFQATT and CDR2 SNEGSKA (reference sequence). This CDR3 is built from 12 residues. V lost 3 bases and J lost 5; bases outside the gene matches: 4. CDR3 sequence reads: CSASGGGNEQYF. Here the CDR3 DNA reads TGCAGTGCTAGCGGGGGAGGGAACGAGCAGTACTTC.

This chain connects TRBV9 to TRBJ2-7, with D perhaps TRBD1 (5 bases). The ends were cut back, 4 bases at V and 0 bases at J, with 14 bases in the middle. CDR1 SGDLS and CDR2 YYNGEE come from the germline V gene. The CDR3 length is 15 residues. The CDR3 loop reads CASSQGAGISYEQYF. The CDR3 DNA reads as TGTGCCAGCAGCCAAGGGGCAGGTATCTCCTACGAGCAGTACTTC.

The gene calls are TRBV6-2 or TRBV6-3 and TRBJ1-5; 10 bases align to TRBD1. The CDR3 contains 17 residues. The V segment lost 6 bases and the J segment 2 bases; nucleotides outside the gene matches: 10. CDR1 and CDR2 (germline): MNHEY, SVGEGT. The chain's CDR3 is CASRRQGASSGNQPQHF. The CDR3 bases are TGTGCCAGCAGGAGACAGGGGGCAAGTTCTGGCAATCAGCCCCAGCATTTT.

This clonotype showed up many times. This sequence joins TRBV6-2 or TRBV6-3 and TRBJ1-2; possibly TRBD1 for D (6 bases). This CDR3 is 14 amino acids long. The V gene's germline CDR1 is MNHEY and CDR2 SVGEGT. Trimming pared 6 bases from V and 7 bases from J, leaving 18 bases between. CDR3 protein: CASSPGQPRGGYTF. The CDR3 nucleotides read TGTGCCAGCAGCCCAGGACAGCCCCGGGGTGGCTACACCTTC.

The V call is TRBV5-5, the J call TRBJ1-5; D is uncertain. The V end lost 4 bases, the J end lost 0 bases, and 14 bases lay between the germline ends. CDR1 and CDR2 (germline): SGHKS, YYEKEE (reference sequence). This CDR3 is built from 16 residues. The CDR3 loop reads CASSPMAPYSNQPQHF. CDR3 DNA sequence: TGTGCCAGCAGCCCCATGGCCCCCTATAGCAATCAGCCCCAGCATTTT.

This clonotype was observed a few times. The genes are TRBV7-9 and TRBJ2-7, with TRBD2 as a possible D gene (6 bases). The V end lost 2 bases, the J end lost 3 bases, and 8 bases lay between the germline ends. This CDR3 is built from 13 residues. From germline, CDR1 is SEHNR and CDR2 FQNEAQ (reference sequence). CDR3 region: CASSLWGVYEQYF. Written as DNA, the CDR3 is TGTGCCAGCAGCTTATGGGGGGTCTACGAGCAGTACTTC.

The chain couples TRBV7-2 to TRBJ2-3; D remains unclear. The CDR3 covers 14 residues. Trimming removed 0 bases from V and 2 bases from J, with 6 bases in between. The germline V gene encodes CDR1 SGHTA and CDR2 FQGNSA. CDR3 DNA: TGTGCCAGCAGCTTAGCGCGCACCACAGATACGCAGTATTTT. It encodes CASSLARTTDTQYF. Full variable domain (rest looked up from reference TRBV7-2 and TRBJ2-3): GAGVSQSPSNKVTEKGKDVELRCDPISGHTALYWYRQSLGQGLEFLIYFQGNSAPDKSGLPSDRFSAERTGGSVSTLTIQRTQQEDSAVYLCASSLARTTDTQYFGPGTRLTVL.

This clonotype was counted only a few times. The rearrangement joins TRBV6-5 to TRBJ2-5, with D perhaps matching TRBD1 (6 bases). The CDR3 is 14 residues long. Germline V gene data show CDR1 as MNHEY and CDR2 as SVGAGI. The V end lost 0 bases, the J end lost 5 bases, and 10 bases lay between the germline ends. The CDR3: CASSYSWGHETQYF. CDR3 DNA: TGTGCCAGCAGTTACTCATGGGGACACGAGACCCAGTACTTC.

The table lists this clonotype with many counts. The rearrangement links TRBV4-1 to TRBJ2-7, with a tentative D call TRBD1 (6 bases). Trimming stripped 2 bases from V and 6 bases from J, with 17 bases between. In germline, CDR1 is MGHRA, CDR2 YSYEKL. The CDR3 covers 15 residues. The CDR3, as DNA: TGCGCCAGCAGCCAACTGGGACGATTAGGGGGCGAGCAGTACTTC. This gives the protein CASSQLGRLGGEQYF.

This clonotype was seen ten or more times. This chain links TRBV12-3 or TRBV12-4 with TRBJ2-3, with TRBD2 identical over 14 bases. V gave up 4 bases and J gave up 2 bases; unmatched junction bases: 5. The CDR3 is 17 amino acids. The CDR3 reads CASSSWGLAGVTDTQYF. The CDR3 DNA follows: TGTGCCAGCAGTTCGTGGGGACTAGCGGGGGTCACAGATACGCAGTATTTT.

Note on this clonotype: A read error may be the cause here, since a much bigger clone is one base away. This chain uses TRBV9 with TRBJ2-1; 7 positions match TRBD1. The ends lost 3 bases at V and 11 bases at J; junction bases unmatched: 8. The CDR3 has 13 residues. The germline gives CDR1 SGDLS, CDR2 YYNGEE. CDR3 residues: CASSGSGQRQQFF. DNA for the CDR3: TGTGCCAGCAGCGGCTCGGGACAGCGTCAGCAGTTCTTC.

Worth noting for this clonotype: A much larger clone is a single base away; this may be a read error. It is likely a read error, because the conserved phenylalanine at the end of the CDR3 is missing. The chain recombines TRBV19 with TRBJ1-1; D gene unclear. Germline V CDR1 and CDR2: LNHDA, SQIVND (reference sequence). The CDR3 extends over 13 amino acids. Trimming removed 7 bases from V and 3 bases from J, with 12 bases in between. The CDR3: CASNGGVYTEAFL. The CDR3 region has the DNA TGTGCCAGTAATGGCGGAGTATACACTGAAGCTTTCTTA.

This clonotype was seen at least ten times. J is TRBJ2-6 and V is TRBV7-2; no clear D gene. Trimming cost V 3 bases and J 3 bases, with 6 bases left between them. This CDR3 spans 14 amino acids. Germline loops: CDR1 SGHTA, CDR2 FQGNSA. CDR3 amino acids: CASSLLVGANVLTF. CDR3 nucleotides: TGTGCCAGCAGCTTGTTGGTTGGGGCCAACGTCCTGACTTTC.

This clonotype was recorded a few times. The genes are TRBV20-1 and TRBJ1-6; TRBD1 might be the D (5 bases). V lost 2 bases and J lost 7, with 6 bases in between. This CDR3 region has 12 residues. Looked up from germline, CDR1 is DFQATT and CDR2 is SNEGSKA (reference sequence). The CDR3 region is CSARRGNSPLHF. Here the CDR3 DNA reads TGCAGTGCTAGACGGGGGAATTCACCCCTCCACTTT.

This clonotype showed up many times. The rearrangement links TRBV5-6 to TRBJ1-1; weak D call: TRBD1 (6 bases). The CDR3 loop spans 12 amino acids. From germline, CDR1 is SGHDT and CDR2 YYEEEE. V lost 1 base, J lost 6 bases, and 7 bases lay in between. CDR3 DNA sequence: TGTGCCAGCAGCTTGCACAGGGCTGAAGCTTTCTTT. Its translation: CASSLHRAEAFF.

This clonotype was seen ten or more times. This sequence joins TRBV20-1 and TRBJ2-7; 7 bases map to TRBD1. Trimming took 6 bases from V and 4 from J; bases not matched to a gene: 3. Looked up from germline, CDR1 is DFQATT and CDR2 is SNEGSKA (reference sequence). CDR3 length: 11 amino acids. CDR3 nucleotides: TGCAGTGCGAGGGACAGTTACGAGCAGTACTTC. Amino acid sequence: CSARDSYEQYF.

At least ten counts were recorded for this clonotype. The chain combines TRBV6-6 with TRBJ1-1; D is unclear. CDR3 length equals 13 residues. Germline assignment: CDR1 MNHNY and CDR2 SVGAGI (reference sequence). V lost 11 bases and J lost 2, with 15 bases in between. The CDR3 DNA is TGTGCCGCCGTAGGAGGCCGAAACACTGAAGCTTTCTTT. It specifies CAAVGGRNTEAFF.

In its sample, this clonotype was seen many times. Here the CDR3 DNA reads TGTGCCAGCAGCTCATTGGACAGCGGCATTCAGTACTTC. It specifies CASSSLDSGIQYF. The rearrangement uses TRBV7-2 and TRBJ2-4, with TRBD1 as a possible D gene (6 bases). This CDR3 has 13 amino acids. V gave up 4 bases and J gave up 9 bases, with 13 bases separating them. Looked up from germline, CDR1 is SGHTA and CDR2 is FQGNSA.

This clonotype has ten or more counts. V and J are TRBV6-1 and TRBJ2-3; D remains ambiguous. CDR3 size: 15 residues. Trimming pared 0 bases from V and 2 bases from J, leaving 9 bases between. The germline V gene has CDR1 MNHNS and CDR2 SASEGT. CDR3 protein: CASSEAETFTDTQYF. The CDR3 nucleotides are TGTGCCAGCAGTGAAGCGGAAACATTCACAGATACGCAGTATTTT.